Below, 20 T cell receptor beta chains from the same sample are listed, as sequenced in a study of molecular identifiers for immune sequencing clone quantification. TCRdb reanalysed the PCR reads using MiXCR and keeps one entry per CDR3 protein. This table has under 600,000 distinct CDR3 sequences, around 25% appearing once. Specimen: naive CD8+ T cells from blood, with Jurkat cell RNA spiked in. Subset described: FACS-sorted CD8+CD4-CCR7+CD45RA+ naive T cells. These receptor sequences come from a human donor in good health. Some libraries in this study had Jurkat cell RNA spiked in.

There are a few counts of this clonotype. This sequence joins TRBV19 and TRBJ2-1; 7 nucleotides line up with TRBD2. The CDR3 runs to 15 residues. Germline CDR1 and CDR2: LNHDA and SQIVND (reference sequence). J was trimmed by 2 bases and V by 6 bases; bases with no gene match: 7. CDR3 nucleotides: TGTGCCAGTAGCCCGCGGGAGAGAGCCTACAATGAGCAGTTCTTC. It is translated as CASSPRERAYNEQFF.

In this sample, this clonotype turned up many times. The chain uses TRBV12-3 or TRBV12-4 and TRBJ2-6; 8 bases align to TRBD1. The V gene end was trimmed by 5 bases and the J gene end by 3 bases; junction bases not matched to a gene: 3. The CDR3 contains 15 residues. The CDR3 sequence is CASSRQGFGANVLTF. For the CDR3, the DNA is TGTGCCAGCAGTCGACAGGGGTTTGGGGCCAACGTCCTGACTTTC.

This clonotype has just a few counts. The J gene is TRBJ2-7, the V gene TRBV4-1; D is ambiguous. CDR1 MGHRA and CDR2 YSYEKL come from the germline V gene. V was clipped by 6 bases and J by 3 bases, with 18 bases between them. This CDR3 is 15 amino acids long. The CDR3 sequence is CASRYERAENYEQYF. CDR3 in DNA: TGCGCCAGCAGATACGAAAGGGCCGAGAACTACGAGCAGTACTTC.

The chain joins TRBV12-3 or TRBV12-4 to TRBJ2-7; 8 bases match TRBD1. Germline trimming cut 4 bases from V and 6 bases from J; bases unmatched to any gene: 5. This CDR3 has 13 amino acids. CDR3 region: CASSSGQGFEQYF. The CDR3 DNA sequence: TGTGCCAGCAGTTCAGGACAGGGATTCGAGCAGTACTTC.

This clonotype has just a few counts. This chain uses TRBV4-3 with TRBJ1-1; TRBD1 might be the D (5 bases). This CDR3 is 16 amino acids long. V lost 0 bases and J lost 5, with 16 bases in between. Per the germline V gene, CDR1 is LGHNA and CDR2 is YSLEER. CDR3 coding DNA: TGCGCCAGCAGCCAAGATCGAATAGGGGAAGAAACTGAAGCTTTCTTT. Its translation is CASSQDRIGEETEAFF.

Remarks on this clonotype: Since no conserved phenylalanine or tryptophan closes the CDR3, a read error is the likely cause. The CDR3 nucleotides are TGTGCCAGCAGCCAACCGAGACGCGGCAGCAGATCGGAGCTGTTTTCT. Translation gives CASSQPRRGSRSELFS. The chain is built from TRBV14 and TRBJ2-2; D ambiguous. This CDR3 region has 16 residues. The V gene lost 2 bases and the J gene lost 10 bases, with 20 bases spanning the gap. The V gene's germline CDR1 is SGHDN and CDR2 FVKESK.

Concerning this clonotype itself: One end of the junction varies from germline; a read error may be responsible. This chain connects TRBV5-3 to TRBJ1-2; no reliable D call. TRBV5-3 carries the ORF label, with uncertain function. The CDR3 length is 15 residues. The CDR3: CASSLGEVTNYGYTF. CDR3 bases: TGTGCCAGCAGCTTGGGAGAGGTAACTAACTATGGCTACACCTTC.

The rearrangement uses TRBV28 and TRBJ1-2; the D is unclear. This CDR3 comprises 14 residues. Trimming shortened V by 8 bases and J by 6 bases, and 19 bases separated the two germline ends. CDR1 and CDR2 (germline): MDHEN, SYDVKM. For the CDR3, the DNA is TGTGCCAGCGAAACCCCAAAGGGAATACATGGCTACACCTTC. This sequence encodes CASETPKGIHGYTF.

This clonotype was observed a handful of times. The chain couples TRBV3-1 to TRBJ2-3; 7 nucleotides line up with TRBD2. The CDR3 consists of 16 residues. V lost 0 bases to trimming and J lost 2 bases; unmatched junction nucleotides: 5. In germline, CDR1 is LGHDT, CDR2 YNNKEL (reference sequence). Here the CDR3 reads CASSQDAGEDTDTQYF. CDR3 in DNA: TGTGCCAGCAGCCAAGATGCGGGGGAAGACACAGATACGCAGTATTTT.

With regard to this clonotype: A much larger clonotype is one base distant, so this may be a read error. V gene TRBV9 combines with J gene TRBJ2-1; the match to TRBD2 covers 9 bases. This CDR3 is 14 amino acids long. The J segment lost 7 bases and the V segment lost 2 bases, leaving 4 bases of the junction unmatched. Germline lookup yields CDR1 SGDLS and CDR2 YYNGEE. The CDR3 nucleotides are TGTGCCAGCAGCGTGGGGACTAGCTTTAATGAGCAGTTCTTC. Amino acids: CASSVGTSFNEQFF.

This chain uses TRBV7-9 with TRBJ1-1; 7 nucleotides align to TRBD1. Trimming cost V 2 bases and J 4 bases; bases outside gene matches: 19. Germline V gene data show CDR1 as SEHNR and CDR2 as FQNEAQ (reference sequence). This CDR3 spans 19 amino acids. The CDR3 loop is CASSLFGSQTGREGTEAFF. CDR3 sequence (DNA): TGTGCCAGCAGCTTATTCGGCAGTCAGACAGGGCGAGAAGGCACTGAAGCTTTCTTT.

Details on this clonotype: A much larger clone differs from this one at a single base, so this may be a read error. This chain joins TRBV30 and TRBJ2-7; 10 positions match TRBD2. Germline values: CDR1 GTSNPN, CDR2 SVGIG (reference sequence). J was trimmed by 7 bases and V by 2 bases; bases with no gene match: 5. The CDR3 is made up of 13 amino acids. This chain's CDR3 is CAWSILTSGEQYF. Here the CDR3 DNA reads TGTGCCTGGAGTATACTGACTAGCGGGGAGCAGTACTTC. Full variable domain (missing parts from reference TRBV30 and TRBJ2-7): SQTIHQWPATLVQPVGSPLSLECTVEGTSNPNLYWYRQAAGRGLQLLFYSVGIGQISSEVPQNLSASRPQDRQFILSSKKLLLSDSGFYLCAWSILTSGEQYFGPGTRLTVT.

This clonotype turned up a few times. The chain carries TRBV6-2 or TRBV6-3 and TRBJ2-4; TRBD2 matches at 11 bases. V gave up 4 bases and J gave up 4 bases; unmatched junction bases: 9. CDR1 and CDR2 (germline): MNHEY, SVGEGT. CDR3 length: 17 amino acids. Written as DNA, the CDR3 is TGTGCCAGCAGTTCCCCGGGGACTAGCGGACTTAAAAACATTCAGTACTTC. Its translation: CASSSPGTSGLKNIQYF.

As concerns this clonotype: A read error may produce the germline difference seen at one junction end. The V gene is TRBV6-5, the J gene TRBJ1-5; perhaps TRBD1 as D (5 bases). Germline V gene lookup returns CDR1 MNHEY and CDR2 SVGAGI. The CDR3 length is 15 residues. CDR3 sequence (DNA): TGTGCCAGCCCCTCGGGTGGGGGTGGCAATCAGCCCCAGCGTTTT. Amino acid sequence: CASPSGGGGNQPQRF.

The J gene is TRBJ2-1, the V gene TRBV14, with D unresolved. In germline, CDR1 is SGHDN, CDR2 FVKESK. Trimming left V 1 base short and J 5 bases short, with 9 bases between. This CDR3 region has 14 residues. CDR3 DNA: TGTGCCAGCAGCCAAGTCGGCACTCACAATGAGCAGTTCTTC. The encoded protein is CASSQVGTHNEQFF. Full variable domain (rest looked up from reference TRBV14 and TRBJ2-1): EAGVTQFPSHSVIEKGQTVTLRCDPISGHDNLYWYRRVMGKEIKFLLHFVKESKQDESGMPNNRFLAERTGGTYSTLKVQPAELEDSGVYFCASSQVGTHNEQFFGPGTRLTVL.

The rearrangement links TRBV29-1 to TRBJ2-7, with D possibly matching TRBD1 (5 bases). CDR1 and CDR2 (germline): SQVTM, ANQGSEA. The CDR3 extends over 13 amino acids. Trimming left V 4 bases short and J 3 bases short, with 13 bases between. CDR3 in amino acids: CSVAVGLDYEQYF. CDR3 nucleotides: TGCAGCGTTGCCGTGGGGCTCGACTACGAGCAGTACTTC.

The rearrangement links TRBV7-2 to TRBJ2-7; 13 positions match TRBD2. Germline V CDR1 and CDR2: SGHTA, FQGNSA. CDR3 size: 15 residues. J gave up 4 bases and V 7 bases, and 7 bases lay outside the gene matches. CDR3 DNA: TGTGCCAGCAACTGGACTAGCGGGAGTTCGTACGAGCAGTACTTC. This codes for CASNWTSGSSYEQYF.

The chain links TRBV3-1 to TRBJ1-3; the D is unclear. V was clipped by 2 bases and J by 8 bases, with 19 bases between them. This CDR3 comprises 16 residues. Germline V gives CDR1 LGHDT, CDR2 YNNKEL (reference sequence). The CDR3 here is CASSQPQVYSGHTIYF. The CDR3 nucleotides are TGTGCCAGCAGCCAACCTCAAGTCTACTCTGGGCACACCATATATTTT.

In regard to this clonotype: A much bigger clone sits one base away, suggesting this may be a read error. The chain combines TRBV6-1 with TRBJ2-7; D is perhaps TRBD1 or TRBD2 (5 bases each). V lost 8 bases, J lost 4 bases, and 15 bases lay in between. The CDR3 totals 13 residues. The V gene's germline CDR1 is MNHNS and CDR2 SASEGT. The CDR3 sequence: CASWTFGTYEQYF. The CDR3 DNA reads TGTGCCAGCTGGACATTTGGGACGTACGAGCAGTACTTC.

This chain joins TRBV4-1 and TRBJ1-3; TRBD1 might be the D (6 bases). The CDR3 loop spans 17 amino acids. Germline loops: CDR1 MGHRA, CDR2 YSYEKL. V was shortened by 1 base and J by 2 bases, with 15 bases between the two germline ends. The CDR3 DNA reads as TGCGCCAGCAGCCAAGGGACTCAGGGGCAGGCTGGAAACACCATATATTTT. Encoded protein: CASSQGTQGQAGNTIYF.